The rows below give T cell receptor beta chains drawn from one sample of a study of cytomegalovirus exposure and HLA in healthy donors. TCRdb's table, derived via immunoSEQ multiplex PCR, lists solely in-frame clones and lacks some. The data show under 200,000 clones, roughly four fifths seen once. The sample comprised PBMCs. The receptor set was obtained from a female donor in good health and CMV-seronegative. The conserved cysteine and the conserved F or W are not part of the CDR3 here. The order of the fields is J gene, V gene, CDR3 protein.

>TRBJ2-1|TRBV18
ASSQGGTSYNEQF
>TRBJ2-2|TRBV5-1
ASSRLAGGPEAGELF
>TRBJ2-7|TRBV6-6
ATLDTTYEQY
>TRBJ2-1|TRBV10-2
ASSRTGYYNEQF
>TRBJ2-1|TRBV19
ASSRLVGNEQF
>TRBJ1-1|TRBV30
AWSVAGGSRAF
>TRBJ2-5|TRBV5-4
ASSALTAQETQY
>TRBJ1-2|TRBV6-6
ASTTRRGGLYGYT
>TRBJ1-5|TRBV28
ASSLGQIHSNQPQH
>TRBJ1-5|TRBV6-1
ASSEALGQGRYQPQH
>TRBJ1-2|TRBV21-1
ASSKGRETV
>TRBJ1-4|TRBV28
ASTIPGNRKLF
>TRBJ1-5|TRBV9
ASSRYSNQPQH
>TRBJ2-4|TRBV27
ASTTTSGRRGNIQY
>TRBJ1-2|TRBV18
ASSPGQGADYGYT
>TRBJ1-4|TRBV7-2
ASSLTASNEKLF
>TRBJ1-1|TRBV9
ASSGGGHRNTEAF
>TRBJ2-7|TRBV28
ASTAGTNSYEQY
>TRBJ1-5|TRBV7-8
ASSSSGGINQPQH
>TRBJ1-5|TRBV28
ASSPQSNQPQH
>TRBJ2-5|TRBV19
ASSMTGIPTQY
>TRBJ2-1|TRBV6-6
ASSYRERDNNEQF
>TRBJ1-1|TRBV6-1
ASSVGEFEAF
>TRBJ2-5|TRBV7-3
ASSLGGTGPQETQY
>TRBJ2-7|TRBV6-5
ASNPDRGGEQY
>TRBJ1-1|TRBV5-4
ASSSPVNTEAF
>TRBJ2-1|TRBV18
ASSPWAGPYNEQF
>TRBJ1-6|TRBV4-2
ASSQGGGSPLH
>TRBJ1-6|TRBV7-2
AGGAYNSPLH
>TRBJ2-7|TRBV6-5
ASSPGLGASYEQY
>TRBJ2-7|TRBV28
ASSLVAGADEQY
>TRBJ2-7|TRBV28
ASSLLQGPYEQY
>TRBJ1-1|TRBV25-1
ASSDVGAYTEAF
>TRBJ1-1|TRBV28
ASNTVRDRGNTEAF
>TRBJ1-1|TRBV6-1
ASSRQGRRPEAF
>TRBJ2-7|TRBV4-2
ASSLTSGRTFEYEQY
>TRBJ2-1|TRBV5-1
ASSLRTEDEQF
>TRBJ1-6|TRBV6-1
ASVPRGLNSPLH
>TRBJ1-2|TRBV6-1
ASRPRGRNLGYT
>TRBJ2-2|TRBV18
ASSPLRTENTGELF